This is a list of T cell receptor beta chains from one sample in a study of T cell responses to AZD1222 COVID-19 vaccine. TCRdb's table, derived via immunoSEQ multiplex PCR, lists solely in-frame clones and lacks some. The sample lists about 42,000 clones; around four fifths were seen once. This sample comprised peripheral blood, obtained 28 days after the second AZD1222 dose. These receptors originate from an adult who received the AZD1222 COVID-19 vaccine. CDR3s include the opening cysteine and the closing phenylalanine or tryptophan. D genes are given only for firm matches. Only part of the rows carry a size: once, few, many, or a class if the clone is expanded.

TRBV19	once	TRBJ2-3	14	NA	CASSLPSGTDTQYF	TGTGCCAGTAGTCTGCCTAGCGGCACAGATACGCAGTATTTT
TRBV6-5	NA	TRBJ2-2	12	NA	CASTPGSGELFF	TGTGCCAGCACCCCAGGTAGCGGGGAGCTGTTTTTT
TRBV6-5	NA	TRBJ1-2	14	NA	CATNPRGPLNGYTF	TGTGCCACTAACCCCCGTGGGCCCTTGAATGGCTACACCTTC
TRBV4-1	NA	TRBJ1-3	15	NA	CASSQVWGSGNTIYF	TGCGCCAGCAGCCAAGTGTGGGGGAGCGGAAACACCATATATTTT
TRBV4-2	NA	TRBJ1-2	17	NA	CASSQVSRSGRGQGYTF	TGTGCCAGCAGCCAAGTTAGTAGATCAGGGCGAGGACAGGGCTACACCTTC
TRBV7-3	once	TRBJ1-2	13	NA	CASSEEGGYGYTF	TGTGCCAGCAGCGAGGAGGGGGGCTATGGCTACACCTTC
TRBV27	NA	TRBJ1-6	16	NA	CASSLSASLGISPLHF	TGTGCCAGCAGTTTATCGGCCAGCCTTGGAATTTCACCCCTCCACTTT
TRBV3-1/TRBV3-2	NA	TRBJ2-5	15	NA	CASSLWQTGQETQYF	TGTGCCAGCAGCCTGTGGCAAACGGGCCAAGAGACCCAGTACTTC
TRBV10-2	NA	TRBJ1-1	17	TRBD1	CASRDMGQINMNTEAFF	TGCGCCAGCAGGGACATGGGACAGATCAATATGAACACTGAAGCTTTCTTT
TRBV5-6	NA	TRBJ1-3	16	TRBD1	CASSLQGAIWGNTIYF	TGTGCCAGCAGCCTACAGGGGGCGATATGGGGAAACACCATATATTTT
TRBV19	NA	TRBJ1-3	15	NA	CASNPGPRSGNTIYF	TGTGCCAGTAACCCGGGACCCCGCTCTGGAAACACCATATATTTT
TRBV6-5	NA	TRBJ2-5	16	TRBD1	CASSSQPTGGRKTQYF	TGTGCCAGCAGTTCACAGCCAACAGGGGGCAGGAAGACCCAGTACTTC
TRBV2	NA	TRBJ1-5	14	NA	CASLETGFNQPQHF	TGTGCCAGCCTAGAAACAGGATTCAATCAGCCCCAGCATTTT
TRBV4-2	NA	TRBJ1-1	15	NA	CASSQGRGANTEAFF	TGTGCCAGCAGCCAAGGCCGGGGGGCGAACACTGAAGCTTTCTTT
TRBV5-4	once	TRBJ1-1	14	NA	CASSLVGPNTEAFF	TGTGCCAGCAGCCTCGTTGGGCCGAACACTGAAGCTTTCTTT
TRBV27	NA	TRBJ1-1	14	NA	CASSFAQVNTEAFF	TGTGCCAGCAGTTTCGCGCAGGTGAACACTGAAGCTTTCTTT
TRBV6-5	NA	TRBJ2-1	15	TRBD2	CASSYSGLAKNEQFF	TGTGCCAGCAGTTACTCGGGACTAGCGAAGAATGAGCAGTTCTTC
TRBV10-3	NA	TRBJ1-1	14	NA	CAISPGSQNTEAFF	TGTGCCATCAGCCCAGGCAGCCAGAACACTGAAGCTTTCTTT
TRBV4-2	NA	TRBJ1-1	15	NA	CASSQESSVNTEAFF	TGTGCCAGCAGCCAAGAGTCCAGTGTAAACACTGAAGCTTTCTTT
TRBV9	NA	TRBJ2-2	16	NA	CASSVRGGGITGELFF	TGTGCCAGCAGCGTAAGAGGGGGCGGGATCACCGGGGAGCTGTTTTTT
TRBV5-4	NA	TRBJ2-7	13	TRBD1	CASSPDRDYEQYF	TGTGCCAGCAGCCCGGACAGGGATTACGAGCAGTACTTC
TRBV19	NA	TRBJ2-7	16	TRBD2	CASRLAGGSYHYEQYF	TGTGCCAGTAGGTTGGCGGGGGGCTCATACCACTACGAGCAGTACTTC
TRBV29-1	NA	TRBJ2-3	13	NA	CSPYVLREHTQYF	TGCAGCCCATACGTACTGAGGGAACATACGCAGTATTTT
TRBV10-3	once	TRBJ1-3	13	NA	CAIRDSSGNTIYF	TGTGCCATCAGGGACAGCTCTGGAAACACCATATATTTT
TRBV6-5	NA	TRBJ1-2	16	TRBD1	CASSYSSQGANYGYTF	TGTGCCAGCAGTTACTCGAGTCAGGGGGCAAACTATGGCTACACCTTC
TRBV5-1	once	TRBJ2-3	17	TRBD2	CASSLQKVAGHTDTQYF	TGCGCCAGCAGCTTACAGAAGGTAGCGGGACACACAGATACGCAGTATTTT
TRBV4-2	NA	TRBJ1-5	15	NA	CASSQGGYSNQPQHF	TGTGCCAGCAGCCAAGGAGGTTATAGCAATCAGCCCCAGCATTTT
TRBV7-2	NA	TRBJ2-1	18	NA	CASSLAPPGSSSYNEQFF	TGTGCCAGCAGCTTAGCTCCCCCGGGGTCCAGCTCCTACAATGAGCAGTTCTTC
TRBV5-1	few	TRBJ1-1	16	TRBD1	CASSFVTGGRNTEAFF	TGCGCCAGCAGCTTTGTAACAGGGGGTAGGAACACTGAAGCTTTCTTT
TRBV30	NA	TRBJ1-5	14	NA	CAWTFGGSNQPQHF	TGTGCCTGGACGTTTGGGGGAAGCAATCAGCCCCAGCATTTT
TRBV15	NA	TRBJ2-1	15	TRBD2	CATSRDPTSGSEQFF	TGTGCCACCAGCAGAGACCCGACTAGCGGAAGTGAGCAGTTCTTC
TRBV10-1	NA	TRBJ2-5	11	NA	CASRKQETQYF	TGCGCCAGCAGAAAGCAAGAGACCCAGTACTTC
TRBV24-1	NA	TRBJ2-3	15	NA	CATSDAGLGTDTQYF	TGTGCCACCAGTGATGCGGGGTTGGGGACAGATACGCAGTATTTT
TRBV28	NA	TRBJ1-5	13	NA	CASSPWGNQPQHF	TGTGCCAGCAGTCCCTGGGGCAATCAGCCCCAGCATTTT
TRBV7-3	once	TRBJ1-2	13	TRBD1	CASSLMTGDGYTF	TGTGCCAGCAGCTTAATGACAGGGGATGGCTACACCTTC
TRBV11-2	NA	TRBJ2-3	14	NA	CASNRFWNTDTQYF	TGTGCCAGCAACCGATTCTGGAACACAGATACGCAGTATTTT
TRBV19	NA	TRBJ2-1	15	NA	CASSIGQSSYNEQFF	TGTGCCAGTAGTATTGGACAGAGCTCCTACAATGAGCAGTTCTTC
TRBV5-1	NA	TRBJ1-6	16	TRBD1	CASSLRQGGDNSPLHF	TGCGCCAGCAGCTTGCGACAGGGAGGGGATAATTCACCCCTCCACTTT
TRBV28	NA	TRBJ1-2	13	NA	CASETRALGGYTF	TGTGCCAGCGAAACGCGGGCCTTGGGTGGCTACACCTTC
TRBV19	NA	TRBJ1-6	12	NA	CASRPNQPPLHF	TGTGCCAGTAGGCCCAACCAGCCACCCCTCCACTTT
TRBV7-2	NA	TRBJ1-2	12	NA	CASSLDFGGYTF	TGTGCCAGCAGCTTGGACTTCGGTGGCTACACCTTC
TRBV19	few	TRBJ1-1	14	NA	CASIRPDGNTEAFF	TGTGCCAGTATCAGGCCGGACGGGAACACTGAAGCTTTCTTT
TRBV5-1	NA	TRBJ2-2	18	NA	CASNPWQPFSSNTGELFF	TGCGCCAGCAACCCGTGGCAGCCATTTTCTTCGAACACCGGGGAGCTGTTTTTT
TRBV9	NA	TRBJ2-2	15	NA	CASSLWTGNTGELFF	TGTGCCAGCAGCCTATGGACGGGGAACACCGGGGAGCTGTTTTTT
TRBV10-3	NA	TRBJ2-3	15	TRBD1	CAIRGHGTGADTQYF	TGTGCCATCAGGGGACACGGGACAGGGGCAGATACGCAGTATTTT
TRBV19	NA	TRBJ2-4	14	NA	CASTKGTARDIQYF	TGTGCCAGTACCAAAGGGACCGCTAGGGACATTCAGTACTTC
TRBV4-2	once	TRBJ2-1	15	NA	CASSQEEAGNNEQFF	TGTGCCAGCAGCCAAGAGGAGGCGGGGAACAATGAGCAGTTCTTC
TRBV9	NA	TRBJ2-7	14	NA	CASSPRAGSYEQYF	TGTGCCAGCAGCCCGCGGGCGGGGTCATACGAGCAGTACTTC
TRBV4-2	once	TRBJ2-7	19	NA	CASSQDLKEPGLQQQPQYF	TGTGCCAGCAGCCAAGATTTGAAAGAACCGGGACTCCAACAACAGCCTCAGTACTTC
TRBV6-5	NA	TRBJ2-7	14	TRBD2	CASSYNGGKGEQYF	TGTGCCAGCAGTTATAACGGGGGGAAGGGCGAGCAGTACTTC
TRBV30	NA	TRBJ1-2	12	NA	CVAGIPSYGYTF	TGTGTCGCCGGGATCCCGTCGTATGGCTACACCTTC
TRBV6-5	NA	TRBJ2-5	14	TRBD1	CASGDRGGSETQYF	TGTGCCAGCGGGGACAGGGGAGGATCGGAGACCCAGTACTTC
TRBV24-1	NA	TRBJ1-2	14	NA	CATSDSLQGYGYTF	TGTGCCACCAGTGATTCCCTACAGGGCTATGGCTACACCTTC
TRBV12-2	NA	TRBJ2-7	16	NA	CASRLARAGGGYEQYF	TGTGCAAGTCGCTTAGCGCGGGCAGGGGGCGGCTACGAGCAGTACTTC
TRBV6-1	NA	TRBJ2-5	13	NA	CASSERGQETQYF	TGTGCCAGCAGTGAGAGGGGGCAAGAGACCCAGTACTTC
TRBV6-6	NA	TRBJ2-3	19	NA	CASSRTAGFRTRGTDTQYF	TGTGCCAGCAGTCGAACCGCAGGGTTTCGGACCCGAGGCACAGATACGCAGTATTTT
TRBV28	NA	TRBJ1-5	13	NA	CASVVLRGQPQHF	TGTGCCAGTGTAGTCCTTAGGGGGCAGCCCCAGCATTTT
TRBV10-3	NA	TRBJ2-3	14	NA	CAISELGTTDTQYF	TGTGCCATCAGTGAGCTGGGGACCACAGATACGCAGTATTTT
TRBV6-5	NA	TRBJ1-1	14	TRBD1	CASSRDSRSTEAFF	TGTGCCAGCAGTCGGGACAGTCGATCCACTGAAGCTTTCTTT
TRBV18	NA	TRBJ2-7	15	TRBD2	CASSPPRGDRYEQYF	TGTGCCAGCTCACCCCCGCGGGGGGATCGTTACGAGCAGTACTTC